The 22 T cell receptor beta chains below all came from one sample that was sequenced in a study of metastatic and nonmetastatic thyroid tumors. TCRdb ran MiXCR on the PCR reads. The table has some 41,000 clones, less than 35% seen once. Thyroid surgery was performed in patients who had received no treatment beforehand. The sample consisted of blood. The receptors derive from a male donor with papillary thyroid cancer or a benign thyroid nodule (not recorded which). Some clones in this sample may be carry-over from other donors' samples.

The chain employs TRBV15 and TRBJ2-7, with D possibly matching TRBD2 (6 bases). Germline lookup yields CDR1 LNHNV and CDR2 YYDKDF (reference sequence). Trimming cost V 5 bases and J 6 bases, with 20 bases left between them. The CDR3 covers 15 residues. CDR3 bases: TGTGCCACCAGCGATAAGACACCCGGGGGTGGCGAGCAGTACTTC. Its translation is CATSDKTPGGGEQYF.

CDR3 in DNA: TGTGCCAGCAGCGGGGACCCCGTCGGGACCCAGTACTTC. This codes for CASSGDPVGTQYF. The chain links TRBV7-8 to TRBJ2-5; either TRBD1 or TRBD2 may fit D (5 bases each). CDR1 is SGHVS and CDR2 is FQNEAQ in the germline V gene. This CDR3 has 13 amino acids. Trimming took 5 bases from V and 7 from J, leaving 14 bases between them.

Only a few counts were recorded for this clone. A read error may account for a junction end that differs from germline. The chain joins TRBV6-1 to TRBJ2-5, with D uncertain. Germline V gene data show CDR1 as MNHNS and CDR2 as SASEGT. The CDR3 is 14 amino acids. CDR3 DNA: TGTGCCAGCAGTGCCCAGTGGACGCAAGAGACCCATTACTTC. It is translated as CASSAQWTQETHYF.

Concerning this clone itself: This may be a read error: a much more frequent sequence differs by one nucleotide. V is TRBV7-9 and J is TRBJ1-4; no firm D call. Germline V gene lookup returns CDR1 SEHNR and CDR2 FQNEAQ (reference sequence). This CDR3 region has 13 residues. CDR3 nucleotide sequence: TGTGCCAGCATCTTAGGGAACGGTGAAAAACTGTTTTTT. As protein: CASILGNGEKLFF.

This clone is medium-sized. The chain employs TRBV18 and TRBJ1-3, with D perhaps matching TRBD1 (6 bases). This CDR3 has 14 amino acids. V was cut by 3 bases and J by 3 bases, with 9 bases left in between. The germline V gene encodes CDR1 KGHSH and CDR2 LQKENI. The CDR3 DNA reads TGTGCCAGCTCACCGAACAGGGATGGAAACACCATATATTTT. It is translated as CASSPNRDGNTIYF.

This clone was counted ten times or more. The chain combines TRBV12-5 with TRBJ2-1; TRBD1 agrees at 12 bases. With 1 base clipped from V and 9 bases from J, the junction kept 4 bases outside the gene matches. Germline V gives CDR1 LGHNT, CDR2 FRNRAP. The CDR3 covers 15 residues. For the CDR3, the DNA is TGTGCTAGTGGTTTGGGGGACAGGGGGCAGGGTGAGCAGTTCTTC. Its translation: CASGLGDRGQGEQFF.

This clone was seen repeatedly, ten times or more. This CDR3 is CASSSPVWGFNYGYTF. CDR3 nucleotides: TGTGCCAGCAGCTCCCCGGTGTGGGGATTTAACTATGGCTACACCTTC. The chain joins TRBV11-2 to TRBJ1-2; D not certain. The length of the CDR3 is 16 residues. Between the trimmed V and J ends, which lost 4 bases and 1 base, there was a span of 16 bases. Germline V CDR1 and CDR2: SGHAT, FQNNGV. Using reference TRBV11-2 and TRBJ1-2 for the parts outside the CDR3, the full variable domain is EAGVAQSPRYKIIEKRQSVAFWCNPISGHATLYWYQQILGQGPKLLIQFQNNGVVDDSQLPKDRFSAERLKGVDSTLKIQPAKLEDSAVYLCASSSPVWGFNYGYTFGSGTRLTVV.

The V and J genes are TRBV20-1 and TRBJ2-1; possible D gene TRBD2, 6 bases. Trimming shortened V by 0 bases and J by 4 bases, and 19 bases separated the two germline ends. The germline CDR1 and CDR2 sequences are DFQATT and SNEGSKA (reference sequence). The CDR3 length is 17 residues. Here the CDR3 reads CSARDRVSGSLYNEQFF. The CDR3 nucleotides read TGCAGTGCTAGAGATCGGGTTAGCGGATCTCTATACAATGAGCAGTTCTTC.

With respect to this clone: As the CDR3 is not closed by the conserved phenylalanine or tryptophan, this likely results from a read error. The chain carries TRBV7-3 and TRBJ1-6; D is unresolved. The germline CDR1 and CDR2 sequences are SGHTA and FQGTGA. Trimming took off 3 bases at V and 8 bases at J, with 8 bases between the two ends. This CDR3 comprises 13 residues. The DNA for the CDR3 is TGTGCCAGCAGCTTGGGGTCGTATTCACCCCTCCACGTT. Its protein product is CASSLGSYSPLHV.

This clone has at least ten counts. V is TRBV11-1 and J is TRBJ1-1; D is undetermined. V was pared by 4 bases and J by 5 bases, with 20 bases between. The CDR3 runs to 16 residues. CDR1 is SGHAT and CDR2 is FQDESV in the germline V gene (reference sequence). The CDR3 reads CASSSPPARMGTEAFF. Written as DNA, the CDR3 is TGTGCCAGCAGCTCCCCCCCGGCACGGATGGGAACTGAAGCTTTCTTT. The complete variable domain, with remaining parts taken from reference TRBV11-1 and TRBJ1-1, reads EAEVAQSPRYKITEKSQAVAFWCDPISGHATLYWYRQILGQGPELLVQFQDESVVDDSQLPKDRFSAERLKGVDSTLKIQPAELGDSAMYLCASSSPPARMGTEAFFGQGTRLTVV.

V is TRBV11-3 and J is TRBJ1-1, with D possibly matching TRBD1 (6 bases). The germline V gene encodes CDR1 SGHNT and CDR2 YENEEA. The CDR3 length is 15 residues. V was shortened by 1 base and J by 4 bases, with 13 bases between the two germline ends. This chain's CDR3 is CASSLAGRGGTEAFF. For the CDR3, the DNA is TGTGCCAGCAGCTTAGCGGGCAGGGGAGGCACTGAAGCTTTCTTT.

This clone showed up many times. This chain links TRBV2 with TRBJ2-1, with D uncertain. The CDR3 is made up of 12 amino acids. Germline CDR1 SNHLY, CDR2 FYNNEI. The ends were cut back, 1 base at V and 13 bases at J, with 11 bases in the middle. This chain's CDR3 is CASSEDVPGQFF. Here the CDR3 DNA reads TGTGCCAGCAGTGAAGACGTACCAGGACAGTTCTTC.

The chain links TRBV11-3 to TRBJ1-1; a possible D gene is TRBD1 (6 bases). CDR1 SGHNT and CDR2 YENEEA come from the germline V gene. The V end lost 1 base, the J end lost 7 bases, and 13 bases lay between the germline ends. CDR3 length: 14 amino acids. The CDR3, as DNA: TGTGCCAGCAGCTTAGCTGACAGGACAAGTGAAGCTTTCTTT. It translates to CASSLADRTSEAFF.

The sample holds a few counts of this clone. The J gene is TRBJ2-1, the V gene TRBV12-3 or TRBV12-4; possibly TRBD2 for D (6 bases). V was shortened by 7 bases and J by 7 bases, with 20 bases between the two germline ends. The CDR3 totals 15 residues. The CDR3: CASTLSGGITNEQFF. The CDR3 region has the DNA TGTGCCAGCACCCTTTCCGGGGGTATTACGAATGAGCAGTTCTTC.

Regarding this clone: Its ends do not fully match the called genes, so a read error is possible. This chain joins TRBV28 and TRBJ1-6; possible D gene TRBD1, 6 bases. Per the germline V gene, CDR1 is MDHEN and CDR2 is SYDVKM. The CDR3 runs 15 residues. The CDR3 loop is CPSSYPQGHRSPLHF. CDR3 nucleotide sequence: TGTCCCAGCAGTTACCCTCAGGGACACAGGTCACCCCTCCACTTT. The whole variable domain, remainder taken from reference TRBV28 and TRBJ1-6, is DVKVTQSSRYLVKRTGEKVFLECVQDMDHENMFWYRQDPGLGLRLIYFSYDVKMKEKGDIPEGYSVSREKKERFSLILESASTNQTSMYLCPSSYPQGHRSPLHFGNGTRLTVT.

This clone was found many times. This rearrangement joins TRBV7-2 to TRBJ2-3; TRBD2 is a possible D gene (6 bases). Trimming left V 1 base short and J 4 bases short, with 12 bases between. The CDR3 has 15 amino acids. CDR1 and CDR2 (germline): SGHTA, FQGNSA. CDR3 nucleotides: TGTGCCAGCAGCTTAGGATTCGGGAGCTCAGATACGCAGTATTTT. Amino acids: CASSLGFGSSDTQYF. The full variable domain, rest sourced from reference TRBV7-2 and TRBJ2-3, is GAGVSQSPSNKVTEKGKDVELRCDPISGHTALYWYRQSLGQGLEFLIYFQGNSAPDKSGLPSDRFSAERTGGSVSTLTIQRTQQEDSAVYLCASSLGFGSSDTQYFGPGTRLTVL.

This clone was seen more than once but under ten times. The chain joins TRBV7-8 to TRBJ1-2; unclear D gene. This CDR3 region has 16 residues. The V gene's germline CDR1 is SGHVS and CDR2 FQNEAQ. DNA for the CDR3: TGTGCAGGCAGCTTAGCCCGGGCCCCACCGGTTAGGGGCTACACCTTC. It is translated as CAGSLARAPPVRGYTF.

This clone is termed medium-sized. The same CDR3 is also encoded by other DNA sequences in this sample. This chain joins TRBV5-1 and TRBJ2-7; D possibly corresponds to TRBD2 (5 bases). Germline V gene data show CDR1 as SGHRS and CDR2 as YFSETQ. This CDR3 spans 14 amino acids. Trimming removed 0 bases at V and 0 bases at J, with 7 bases between. The CDR3 loop reads CASSLAGNSYEQYF. The CDR3 DNA is TGCGCCAGCAGCTTGGCCGGGAACTCCTACGAGCAGTACTTC.

This clone was counted a single time. The V call is TRBV4-2, the J call TRBJ2-7, with 10 bases matching TRBD2. Germline loops: CDR1 LGHNA, CDR2 YNFKEQ. After removal of 3 bases from V and 10 bases from J, the junction contained 15 bases not matched to a gene. CDR3 length: 16 amino acids. CDR3 sequence: CASSQNPSGGADYQYF. The CDR3 DNA is TGTGCCAGCAGCCAGAACCCTAGCGGGGGTGCTGACTATCAGTACTTC.

This clone is labeled medium-sized. The V call is TRBV6-5, the J call TRBJ2-1; D perhaps matches TRBD1 (8 bases). CDR1 MNHEY and CDR2 SVGAGI come from the germline V gene. There are 15 residues in the CDR3. The V and J ends lost 2 bases and 6 bases respectively, with 14 bases between them. This CDR3 reads CASSYAYRGGNEQFF. In DNA, the CDR3 is TGTGCCAGCAGTTACGCATACAGGGGGGGCAATGAGCAGTTCTTC.

To note about this clone: One junction end does not reproduce the germline sequence, and a read error may be involved. The genes are TRBV12-3 or TRBV12-4 and TRBJ1-1; D not resolved. The length of the CDR3 is 13 residues. CDR3 sequence: CASVLARNSEAFF. The CDR3 nucleotides are TGTGCCAGCGTTCTGGCGAGGAACTCTGAAGCTTTCTTT.

This chain uses TRBV6-1 with TRBJ1-5; a weak D match, TRBD1 (5 bases). Germline V gene data show CDR1 as MNHNS and CDR2 as SASEGT. The V and J ends lost 1 base and 1 base respectively, with 8 bases between them. CDR3 length: 15 residues. The CDR3 sequence: CASSEDGGSNQPQHF. CDR3 sequence (DNA): TGTGCCAGCAGTGAAGATGGGGGAAGCAATCAGCCCCAGCATTTT.